Below, one T cell receptor beta chain is given with its context. What antigen it recognizes has not been identified. No base-level quality is on record; no much larger clone is a single base apart. In Seattle, one collaborating source enrolled patients while the infection was active and tracked those patients longitudinally over the course of disease. Whole blood was collected in K2EDTA tubes by collaborating institutions according to the institutions' own protocols. For TCRbeta analysis, collaborators shipped samples as frozen whole blood, isolated PBMCs, or DNA extracted from either of those sample types. TCRbeta CDR3 regions were amplified from genomic DNA using the immunoSEQ Assay, a bias-controlled multiplex PCR. As for the original processing: The number of nucleated cells in each sample was estimated from the amplification of reference gene primers within the assay. To quantify the absolute abundance of each unique TCRbeta CDR3 rearrangement, sequence reads were collapsed and filtered. For each sample, productive Simpson clonality was calculated as the square root of Simpson's diversity index over productive rearrangements. Held by TCRdb, this immuneACCESS table contains in-frame sequences only and omits some clones. Under half of the omission traces to an unresolved V gene where checked; the cause of the rest is unknown. The D gene and trimming were derived from the DNA, and the V and J assignments and clone size from that table. This sample has around 160,000 clones in its table, and 80% to 90% of those were observed once. Of the sample, around an eighth falls within the top ten clones.

The data originate from a study of blood T cell repertoires in COVID-19 (dated by TCRdb to the early 2020s). With regard to the full study: Collaborator samples came from the United States, Italy and Spain and covered acute and convalescent phases of COVID-19. The prospective study material was composed of cDNA or gDNA derived from T cells, B-cell-depleted T cells, or PBMCs. The dataset comprised deeply sampled blood TCRbeta repertoires from subjects exposed to, actively infected with, or recovered from COVID-19. A freely available public database, intended as a resource for researchers studying the immune response to SARS-CoV-2, is where the repertoires were released. Samples were obtained from the ongoing ImmuneRACE study (first 160 participants) and from 1,254 subjects provided by 6 global collaborators. The sample metadata nearly always contained a de-identified subject ID, COVID-19 status, age in years and sex. Where HLA class I and class II types were available, the types were taken from metadata supplied by the sample provider, not from assay-based typing.

Overall study results and their limits: Clinical and demographic metadata were provided uncurated, with the amount varying by source and participant.

The CDR3 numbers 14 residues from cysteine through phenylalanine. Only the CDR3 region is kept as DNA, spanning 42 bases read in frame from base 1. CDR1 KGHDR and CDR2 SFDVKD were looked up in the germline V gene. V and J lose 5 bases and 1 base, and a span of 9 bases separates them. The material sequenced was peripheral blood. The chain is assembled from TRBV24-1 and TRBJ2-3; the D gene is perhaps TRBD1, from 6 matching bases. This clonotype was obtained from a man aged 18 to 29 with COVID-19, enrolled during active disease. CDR3 reads: CATSVQGGTDTQYF. The DNA reads as follows: TGTGCCACCAGTGTACAGGGAGGCACAGATACGCAGTATTTT.